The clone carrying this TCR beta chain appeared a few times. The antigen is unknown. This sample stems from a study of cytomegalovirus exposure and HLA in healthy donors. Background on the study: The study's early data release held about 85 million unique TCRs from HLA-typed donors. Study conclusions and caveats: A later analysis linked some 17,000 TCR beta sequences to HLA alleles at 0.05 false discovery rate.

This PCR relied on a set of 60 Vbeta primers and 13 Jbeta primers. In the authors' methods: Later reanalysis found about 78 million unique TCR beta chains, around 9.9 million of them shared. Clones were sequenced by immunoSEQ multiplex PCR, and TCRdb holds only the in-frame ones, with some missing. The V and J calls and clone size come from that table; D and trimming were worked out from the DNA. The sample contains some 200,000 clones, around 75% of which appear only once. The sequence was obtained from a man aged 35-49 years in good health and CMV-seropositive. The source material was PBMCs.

The CDR3 DNA sequence: TGTGCCAGCAGCCGATCCATAAGGGGAGGGGTGGGGACCCAGTACTTC. Translating gives CASSRSIRGGVGTQYF. J is TRBJ2-5 and V is TRBV7-3, with TRBD2 matching 7 bases. The germline V gene encodes CDR1 SGHTA and CDR2 FQGTGA. J gave up 7 bases and V 5 bases, and 16 bases lay outside the gene matches. This CDR3 has 16 residues.